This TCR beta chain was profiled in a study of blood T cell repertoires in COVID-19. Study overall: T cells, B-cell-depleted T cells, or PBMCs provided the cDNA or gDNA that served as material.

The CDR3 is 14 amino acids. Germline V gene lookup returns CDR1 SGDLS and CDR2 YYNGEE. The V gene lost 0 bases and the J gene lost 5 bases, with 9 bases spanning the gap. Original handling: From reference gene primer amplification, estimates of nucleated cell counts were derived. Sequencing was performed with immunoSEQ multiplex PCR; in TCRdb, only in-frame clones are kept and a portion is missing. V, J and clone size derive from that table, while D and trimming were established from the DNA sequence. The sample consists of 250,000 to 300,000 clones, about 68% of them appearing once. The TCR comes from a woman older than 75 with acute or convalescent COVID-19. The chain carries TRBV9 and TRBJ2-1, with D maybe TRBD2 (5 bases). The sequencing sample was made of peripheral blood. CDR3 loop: CASSVAGKDNEQFF. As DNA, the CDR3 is TGTGCCAGCAGCGTAGCGGGGAAGGACAATGAGCAGTTCTTC.